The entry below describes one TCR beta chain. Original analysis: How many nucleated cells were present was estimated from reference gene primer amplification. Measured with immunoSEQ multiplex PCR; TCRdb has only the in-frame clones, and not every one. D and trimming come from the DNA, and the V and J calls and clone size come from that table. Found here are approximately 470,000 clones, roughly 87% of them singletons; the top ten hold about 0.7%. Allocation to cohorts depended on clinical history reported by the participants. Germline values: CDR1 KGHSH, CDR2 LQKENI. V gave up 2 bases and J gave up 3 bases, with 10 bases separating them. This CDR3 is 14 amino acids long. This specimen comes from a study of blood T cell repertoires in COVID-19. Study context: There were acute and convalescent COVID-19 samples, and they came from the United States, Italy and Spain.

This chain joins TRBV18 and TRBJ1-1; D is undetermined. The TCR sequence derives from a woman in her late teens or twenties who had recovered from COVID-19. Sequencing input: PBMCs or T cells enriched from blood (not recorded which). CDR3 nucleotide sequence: TGTGCCAGCTCACCAAAGCGGGAGGACACTGAAGCTTTCTTT. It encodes CASSPKREDTEAFF.